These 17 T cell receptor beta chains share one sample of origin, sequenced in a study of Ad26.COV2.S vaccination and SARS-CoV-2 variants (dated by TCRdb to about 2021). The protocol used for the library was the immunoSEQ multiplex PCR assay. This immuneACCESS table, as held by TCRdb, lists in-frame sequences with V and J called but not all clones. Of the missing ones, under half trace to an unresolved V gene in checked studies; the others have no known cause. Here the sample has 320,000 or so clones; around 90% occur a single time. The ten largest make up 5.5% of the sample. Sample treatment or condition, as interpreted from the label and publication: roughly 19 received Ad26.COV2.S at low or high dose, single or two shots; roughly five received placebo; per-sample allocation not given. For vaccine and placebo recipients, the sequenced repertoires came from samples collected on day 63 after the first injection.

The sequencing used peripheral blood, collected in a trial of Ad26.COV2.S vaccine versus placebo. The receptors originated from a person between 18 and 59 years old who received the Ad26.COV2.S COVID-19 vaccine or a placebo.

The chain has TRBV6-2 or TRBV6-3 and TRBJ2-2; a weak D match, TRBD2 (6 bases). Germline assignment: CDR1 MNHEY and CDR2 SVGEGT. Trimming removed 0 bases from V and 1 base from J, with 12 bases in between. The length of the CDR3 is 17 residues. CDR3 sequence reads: CASSYSALAQNTGELFF. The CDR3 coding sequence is TGTGCCAGCAGTTACTCTGCGCTAGCGCAGAACACCGGGGAGCTGTTTTTT.

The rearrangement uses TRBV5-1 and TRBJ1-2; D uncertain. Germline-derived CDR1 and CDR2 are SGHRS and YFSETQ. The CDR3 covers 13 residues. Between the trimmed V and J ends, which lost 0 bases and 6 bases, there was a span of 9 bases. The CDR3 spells CASSLGELDGYTF. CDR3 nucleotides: TGCGCCAGCAGCTTGGGGGAATTGGATGGCTACACCTTC.

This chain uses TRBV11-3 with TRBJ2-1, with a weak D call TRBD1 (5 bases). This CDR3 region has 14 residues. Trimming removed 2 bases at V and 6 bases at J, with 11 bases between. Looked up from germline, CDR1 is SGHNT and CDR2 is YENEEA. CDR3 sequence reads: CASSLQGDGNEQFF. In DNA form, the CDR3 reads TGTGCCAGCAGCTTACAGGGTGATGGCAATGAGCAGTTCTTC. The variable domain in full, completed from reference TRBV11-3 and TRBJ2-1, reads EAGVVQSPRYKIIEKKQPVAFWCNPISGHNTLYWYLQNLGQGPELLIRYENEEAVDDSQLPKDRFSAERLKGVDSTLKIQPAELGDSAVYLCASSLQGDGNEQFFGPGTRLTVL.

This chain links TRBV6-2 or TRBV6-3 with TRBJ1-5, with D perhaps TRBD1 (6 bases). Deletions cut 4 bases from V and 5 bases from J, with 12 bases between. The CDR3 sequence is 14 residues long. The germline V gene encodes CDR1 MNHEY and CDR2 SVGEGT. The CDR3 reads CASSLQGIHQPQHF. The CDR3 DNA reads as TGTGCCAGCAGTTTACAGGGAATTCATCAGCCCCAGCATTTT.

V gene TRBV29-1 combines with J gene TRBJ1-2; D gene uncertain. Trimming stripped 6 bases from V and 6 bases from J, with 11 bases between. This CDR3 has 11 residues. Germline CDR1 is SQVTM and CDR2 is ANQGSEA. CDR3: CSVRNLDGYTF. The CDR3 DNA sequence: TGCAGCGTGCGGAATCTTGATGGCTACACCTTC.

The CDR3 DNA reads as TGTGCCAGCTCACCTCGGTTGTCGGACAGGGGCTTTCCCCTTAACTATGGCTACACCTTC. This translates into CASSPRLSDRGFPLNYGYTF. This sequence joins TRBV18 and TRBJ1-2; 9 bases agree with TRBD1. CDR3 length: 20 amino acids. V was pared by 3 bases and J by 1 base, with 18 bases of the junction left unmatched. CDR1 KGHSH and CDR2 LQKENI come from the germline V gene. The entire variable domain, with the rest obtained from reference TRBV18 and TRBJ1-2, is as follows: NAGVMQNPRHLVRRRGQEARLRCSPMKGHSHVYWYRQLPEEGLKFMVYLQKENIIDESGMPKERFSAEFPKEGPSILRIQQVVRGDSAAYFCASSPRLSDRGFPLNYGYTFGSGTRLTVV.

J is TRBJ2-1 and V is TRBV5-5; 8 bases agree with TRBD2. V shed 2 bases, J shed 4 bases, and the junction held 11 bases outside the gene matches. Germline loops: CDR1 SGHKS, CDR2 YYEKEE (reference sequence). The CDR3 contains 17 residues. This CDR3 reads CASSFPGVAGTYNEQFF. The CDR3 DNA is TGTGCCAGCAGCTTTCCGGGAGTAGCGGGGACATACAATGAGCAGTTCTTC.

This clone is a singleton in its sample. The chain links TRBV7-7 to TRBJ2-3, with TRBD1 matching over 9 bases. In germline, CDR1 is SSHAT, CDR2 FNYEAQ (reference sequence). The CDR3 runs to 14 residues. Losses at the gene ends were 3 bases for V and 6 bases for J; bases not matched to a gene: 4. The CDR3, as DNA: TGTGCCAGCAGCTTCACAGGGGGCGCGGATACGCAGTATTTT. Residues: CASSFTGGADTQYF.

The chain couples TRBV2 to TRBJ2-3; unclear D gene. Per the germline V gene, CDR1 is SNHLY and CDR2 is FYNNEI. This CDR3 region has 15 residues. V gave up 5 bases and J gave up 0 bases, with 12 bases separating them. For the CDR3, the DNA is TGTGCCAGCAGTCCCGTCGACCCTAGCACAGATACGCAGTATTTT. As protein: CASSPVDPSTDTQYF.

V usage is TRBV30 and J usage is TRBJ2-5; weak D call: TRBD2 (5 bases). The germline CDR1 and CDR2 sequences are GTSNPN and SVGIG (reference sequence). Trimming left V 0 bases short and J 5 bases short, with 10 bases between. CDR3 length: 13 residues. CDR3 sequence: CAWSVEGGETQYF. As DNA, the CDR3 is TGTGCCTGGAGTGTGGAAGGAGGTGAGACCCAGTACTTC.

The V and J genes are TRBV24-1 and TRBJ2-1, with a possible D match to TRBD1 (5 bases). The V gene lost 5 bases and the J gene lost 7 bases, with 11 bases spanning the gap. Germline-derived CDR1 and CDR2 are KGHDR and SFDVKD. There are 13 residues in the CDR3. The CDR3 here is CATSGGERNEQFF. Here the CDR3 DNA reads TGTGCCACCAGTGGGGGCGAAAGAAATGAGCAGTTCTTC.

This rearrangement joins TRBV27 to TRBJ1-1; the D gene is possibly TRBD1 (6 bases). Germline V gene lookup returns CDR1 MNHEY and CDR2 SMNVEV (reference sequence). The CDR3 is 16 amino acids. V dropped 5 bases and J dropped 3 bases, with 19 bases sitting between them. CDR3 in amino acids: CASSEIRGGMDTEAFF. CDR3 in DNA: TGTGCCAGCAGTGAAATTCGAGGGGGAATGGACACTGAAGCTTTCTTT.

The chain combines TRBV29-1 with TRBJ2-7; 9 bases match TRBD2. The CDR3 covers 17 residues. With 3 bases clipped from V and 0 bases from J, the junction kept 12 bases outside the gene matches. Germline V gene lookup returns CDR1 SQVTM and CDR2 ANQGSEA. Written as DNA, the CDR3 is TGCAGCGTTGAGAAGCGGGGGGACATACTCGGCTCCTACGAGCAGTACTTC. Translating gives CSVEKRGDILGSYEQYF.

This CDR3 reads CASSYGGTADTQYF. The CDR3 DNA follows: TGTGCCAGCAGTTACGGCGGGACGGCAGATACGCAGTATTTT. The rearrangement uses TRBV6-5 and TRBJ2-3, with D maybe TRBD2 (6 bases). The CDR3 has 14 amino acids. Between the trimmed V and J ends, which lost 2 bases and 4 bases, there was a span of 10 bases. Germline loops: CDR1 MNHEY, CDR2 SVGAGI.

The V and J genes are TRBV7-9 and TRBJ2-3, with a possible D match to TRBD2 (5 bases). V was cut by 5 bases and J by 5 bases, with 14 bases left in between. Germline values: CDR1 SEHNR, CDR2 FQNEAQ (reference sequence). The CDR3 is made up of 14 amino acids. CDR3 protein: CASSQDSPRDTQYF. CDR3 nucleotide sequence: TGTGCCAGCAGCCAGGACTCCCCACGAGATACGCAGTATTTT.

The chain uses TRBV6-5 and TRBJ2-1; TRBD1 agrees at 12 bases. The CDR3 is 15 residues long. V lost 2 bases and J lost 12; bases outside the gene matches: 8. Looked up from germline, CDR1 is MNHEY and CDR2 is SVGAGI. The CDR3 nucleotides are TGTGCCAGCAGTTACGGGACAGGGGGCCCCCACGCGCAGTTCTTC. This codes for CASSYGTGGPHAQFF.

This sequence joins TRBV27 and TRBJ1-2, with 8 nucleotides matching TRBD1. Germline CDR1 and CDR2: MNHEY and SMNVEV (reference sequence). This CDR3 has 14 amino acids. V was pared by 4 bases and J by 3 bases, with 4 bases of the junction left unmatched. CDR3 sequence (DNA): TGTGCCAGCAGTTACAGGGGGAAGGACTATGGCTACACCTTC. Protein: CASSYRGKDYGYTF.